Presented here are 29 T cell receptor beta chains from one specimen sequenced in a study of blood T cell repertoires in COVID-19. Repertoires were generated with immunoSEQ multiplex PCR, while TCRdb's copy carries only in-frame clones and drops some. The sample has a few hundred thousand clones, roughly 85% seen once. Material: PBMCs or T cells enriched from blood (not recorded which). Receptors were obtained from a woman between 50 and 59 years old who had been exposed to COVID-19.

The chain has TRBV7-2 and TRBJ2-7; 7 bases map to TRBD1. V gave up 5 bases and J gave up 1 base; unmatched junction bases: 8. This CDR3 is built from 15 residues. Germline V gene data show CDR1 as SGHTA and CDR2 as FQGNSA. DNA for the CDR3: TGTGCCAGCAGCCAGATGACAGGGAGATCCTACGAGCAGTACTTC. It yields the protein CASSQMTGRSYEQYF. The variable domain in full, with the rest retrieved from reference TRBV7-2 and TRBJ2-7, is GAGVSQSPSNKVTEKGKDVELRCDPISGHTALYWYRQSLGQGLEFLIYFQGNSAPDKSGLPSDRFSAERTGGSVSTLTIQRTQQEDSAVYLCASSQMTGRSYEQYFGPGTRLTVT.

The chain couples TRBV9 to TRBJ1-3; D unresolved. Trimming took off 6 bases at V and 0 bases at J, with 7 bases between the two ends. The length of the CDR3 is 13 residues. CDR1 and CDR2 from the germline V gene are SGDLS and YYNGEE. The CDR3 region is CASKPSSGNTIYF. The CDR3 bases are TGTGCCAGCAAGCCCTCCTCTGGAAACACCATATATTTT. The full variable domain, rest sourced from reference TRBV9 and TRBJ1-3, is DSGVTQTPKHLITATGQRVTLRCSPRSGDLSVYWYQQSLDQGLQFLIQYYNGEERAKGNILERFSAQQFPDLHSELNLSSLELGDSALYFCASKPSSGNTIYFGEGSWLTVV.

The V call is TRBV30, the J call TRBJ1-1; D may be TRBD1 (6 bases). The germline V gene has CDR1 GTSNPN and CDR2 SVGIG (reference sequence). This CDR3 spans 13 amino acids. The germline V and J ends were trimmed by 1 base and 6 bases, with 12 bases remaining between them. The CDR3 here is CAWSAGGFPEAFF. In DNA, the CDR3 is TGTGCCTGGAGTGCGGGGGGCTTCCCTGAAGCTTTCTTT.

This chain connects TRBV9 to TRBJ2-5, with D maybe TRBD1 (5 bases). Trimming cost V 0 bases and J 5 bases, with 11 bases left between them. Germline V lookup: CDR1 SGDLS, CDR2 YYNGEE. This CDR3 has 14 amino acids. CDR3 DNA: TGTGCCAGCAGCGTAGAGCCAGGGCGGGAGACCCAGTACTTC. It yields the protein CASSVEPGRETQYF.

This clone was counted many times. The chain carries TRBV7-3 and TRBJ1-1, with D perhaps matching TRBD1 (6 bases). The CDR3 is made up of 13 amino acids. Germline CDR1 reads SGHTA; CDR2 reads FQGTGA. V dropped 2 bases and J dropped 6 bases, with 10 bases sitting between them. The CDR3 is CASSLQGLAEAFF. The CDR3 region has the DNA TGTGCCAGCAGCTTACAGGGGTTGGCTGAAGCTTTCTTT.

The chain links TRBV18 to TRBJ2-2; the D gene is possibly TRBD1 (6 bases). Germline V gene sequence: CDR1 KGHSH, CDR2 LQKENI. The CDR3 covers 15 residues. The V end lost 5 bases, the J end lost 4 bases, and 14 bases lay between the germline ends. The CDR3 coding sequence is TGTGCCAGCTCAAGGGGACATCAAAGCACCGGGGAGCTGTTTTTT. As protein: CASSRGHQSTGELFF.

The chain has TRBV9 and TRBJ2-2; TRBD2 might be the D (6 bases). In germline, CDR1 is SGDLS, CDR2 YYNGEE. The CDR3 contains 17 residues. The V gene lost 4 bases and the J gene lost 5 bases, with 21 bases spanning the gap. This CDR3 is CASSSTGTDYRTGELFF. The CDR3 nucleotides are TGTGCCAGCAGCTCAACCGGGACTGACTATAGGACCGGGGAGCTGTTTTTT.

This chain joins TRBV7-4 and TRBJ1-2, with 8 bases identical to TRBD1. The trim removed 4 bases at V and 6 bases at J, leaving 7 bases unmatched. The CDR3 consists of 14 residues. The germline gives CDR1 SGHVT, CDR2 SQSDAQ. CDR3 loop: CASSSLTGEDGYTF. The CDR3 DNA is TGTGCCAGCAGCTCCTTGACAGGGGAGGATGGCTACACCTTC.

This rearrangement joins TRBV27 to TRBJ2-3, with 7 bases matching TRBD2. Per the germline V gene, CDR1 is MNHEY and CDR2 is SMNVEV (reference sequence). The CDR3 totals 13 residues. V was clipped by 3 bases and J by 5 bases; unmatched bases: 2. The CDR3 DNA reads TGTGCCAGCAGTTTCAGGGAGGGAGATACGCAGTATTTT. It specifies CASSFREGDTQYF.

The chain uses TRBV27 and TRBJ1-5; D is undetermined. V was trimmed by 0 bases and J by 1 base, leaving 10 bases between them. Germline-derived CDR1 and CDR2 are MNHEY and SMNVEV (reference sequence). CDR3 length: 16 amino acids. In DNA, the CDR3 is TGTGCCAGCAGTTTATCGTCTAGAGTAAGCAATCAGCCCCAGCATTTT. Translated, it gives CASSLSSRVSNQPQHF.

This clone was observed a single time. The rearrangement uses TRBV5-1 and TRBJ1-1, with 7 bases identical to TRBD1. After removal of 4 bases from V and 3 bases from J, the junction contained 9 bases not matched to a gene. Germline V gene sequence: CDR1 SGHRS, CDR2 YFSETQ. The CDR3 totals 15 residues. This CDR3 reads CASSAGQPGDTEAFF. In DNA form, the CDR3 reads TGCGCCAGCAGCGCGGGACAGCCAGGGGACACTGAAGCTTTCTTT.

Concerning this clone: A read error may produce the germline difference seen at one junction end. The rearrangement joins TRBV20-1 to TRBJ1-2; no definite D call. This CDR3 is 9 amino acids long. Looked up from germline, CDR1 is DFQATT and CDR2 is SNEGSKA (reference sequence). CDR3 bases: TGCAGTGCCAGAGCCCTAGGCACCTTC. It encodes CSARALGTF.

The sample holds a few counts of this clone. The chain combines TRBV28 with TRBJ1-1; the D is unclear. The CDR3 spans 11 residues. CDR1 is MDHEN and CDR2 is SYDVKM in the germline V gene. The V end was cut by 8 bases, the J end by 1 base, with 5 bases between. CDR3 sequence (DNA): TGTGCCAGCGTGGCGAACACTGAAGCTTTCTTT. This encodes CASVANTEAFF.

In its sample, this clone was seen a few times. The V call is TRBV5-6, the J call TRBJ1-1; 7 bases match TRBD1. The V gene end was trimmed by 0 bases and the J gene end by 0 bases; junction bases not matched to a gene: 2. Germline CDR1 and CDR2: SGHDT and YYEEEE. The CDR3 covers 15 residues. CDR3: CASSLEQGMNTEAFF. The DNA for the CDR3 is TGTGCCAGCAGCTTGGAACAGGGGATGAACACTGAAGCTTTCTTT.

The gene calls are TRBV5-6 and TRBJ1-6, with D perhaps matching TRBD1 (5 bases). Germline values: CDR1 SGHDT, CDR2 YYEEEE. The CDR3 is 14 residues long. Trimming took off 7 bases at V and 10 bases at J, with 18 bases between the two ends. In nucleotides, the CDR3 is TGTGCCAGCGGTCCGGGGGGGATTCAGTCACCCCTCCACTTT. It translates to CASGPGGIQSPLHF.

The rearrangement joins TRBV7-9 to TRBJ1-2, with D tentatively TRBD1 (5 bases). The CDR3 consists of 15 residues. Trimming pared 3 bases from V and 1 base from J, leaving 12 bases between. The germline V gene encodes CDR1 SEHNR and CDR2 FQNEAQ (reference sequence). In DNA, the CDR3 is TGTGCCAGCAGCTTGTCCGGGACTAATAACTATGGCTACACCTTC. Encoded protein: CASSLSGTNNYGYTF.

The chain carries TRBV19 and TRBJ2-3; 9 bases align to TRBD2. V shed 4 bases, J shed 1 base, and the junction held 3 bases outside the gene matches. The CDR3 extends over 15 amino acids. Per germline, CDR1 LNHDA and CDR2 SQIVND (reference sequence). CDR3 nucleotides: TGTGCCAGTAGTACTTTAGCGGGGGGCACAGATACGCAGTATTTT. Translated: CASSTLAGGTDTQYF.

The chain's CDR3 is CASSVAAGGFTGELFF. The CDR3 DNA is TGTGCCAGCAGCGTAGCAGCGGGTGGATTCACCGGGGAGCTGTTTTTT. The rearrangement links TRBV9 to TRBJ2-2; a possible D gene is TRBD2 (6 bases). V lost 0 bases and J lost 4, with 13 bases in between. CDR3 length: 16 amino acids. From germline, CDR1 is SGDLS and CDR2 YYNGEE.

This chain connects TRBV19 to TRBJ1-3, with D possibly matching TRBD1 (6 bases). This CDR3 is built from 14 residues. CDR1 is LNHDA and CDR2 is SQIVND in the germline V gene (reference sequence). The V end was cut by 6 bases, the J end by 2 bases, with 11 bases between. The CDR3 loop is CASRSTGTGNTIYF. In DNA form, the CDR3 reads TGTGCCAGTAGGAGCACAGGGACTGGAAACACCATATATTTT.

This clone was counted only a few times. This rearrangement joins TRBV5-4 to TRBJ1-6; no definite D call. This CDR3 contains 14 residues. Trimming left V 0 bases short and J 7 bases short, with 8 bases between. Germline V gives CDR1 SGHNT, CDR2 YYREEE (reference sequence). DNA of the CDR3: TGTGCCAGCAGCTTGGCAGAGGGAAATTCACCCCTCCACTTT. This translates into CASSLAEGNSPLHF.

This clone appeared a few times. The chain joins TRBV3-1 (or the pseudogene TRBV3-2) to TRBJ2-1, with D unclear. The CDR3 has 12 amino acids. CDR1 and CDR2 from the germline V gene are LGHDT and YNNKEL (reference sequence). V lost 4 bases, J lost 6 bases, and 7 bases lay in between. As DNA, the CDR3 is TGTGCCAGCAGCCTTGGCCTCAATGAGCAGTTCTTC. This sequence encodes CASSLGLNEQFF.

Only one count was recorded for this clone. Here the CDR3 reads CSVWTLLGETQYF. Written as DNA, the CDR3 is TGCAGCGTTTGGACTCTCCTGGGAGAGACCCAGTACTTC. The chain links TRBV29-1 to TRBJ2-5; maybe TRBD2 (5 bases). Germline V gene data show CDR1 as SQVTM and CDR2 as ANQGSEA. Trimming pared 5 bases from V and 4 bases from J, leaving 14 bases between. This CDR3 has 13 amino acids.

The chain uses TRBV24-1 and TRBJ2-3; 7 positions agree with TRBD1. CDR1 and CDR2 (germline): KGHDR, SFDVKD. The J segment lost 2 bases and the V segment lost 3 bases, leaving 4 bases of the junction unmatched. The length of the CDR3 is 15 residues. The CDR3 DNA sequence: TGTGCCACCAGTGATCCGGGACAGCCCACAGATACGCAGTATTTT. Translation: CATSDPGQPTDTQYF.

This rearrangement joins TRBV7-2 to TRBJ1-3; possible D gene TRBD1, 5 bases. Germline CDR1 SGHTA, CDR2 FQGNSA. The V end lost 5 bases, the J end lost 0 bases, and 8 bases lay between the germline ends. CDR3 length: 14 amino acids. CDR3 sequence: CASSQDSSGNTIYF. In DNA form, the CDR3 reads TGTGCCAGCAGCCAAGACAGCTCTGGAAACACCATATATTTT.

With respect to this clone: At one end the junction does not follow the germline gene, possibly because of a read error. The rearrangement uses TRBV29-1 and TRBJ2-3; 7 bases match TRBD1. The length of the CDR3 is 14 residues. CDR1 SQVTM and CDR2 ANQGSEA come from the germline V gene. In DNA, the CDR3 is TGCAGCGCTGAAATGGACAGGTCCACAGGTACGCAGTATTTT. Translated: CSAEMDRSTGTQYF.

The chain carries TRBV7-2 and TRBJ2-7, with a tentative D call TRBD1 (6 bases). The CDR3 sequence is 14 residues long. CDR1 is SGHTA and CDR2 is FQGNSA in the germline V gene. V lost 1 base to trimming and J lost 2 bases, with 9 bases between them. The DNA of the CDR3 is TGTGCCAGCAGCTTAGTAGGACAGACCTACGAGCAGTACTTC. Residues: CASSLVGQTYEQYF.

V and J are TRBV4-1 and TRBJ1-1, with a weak D call TRBD1 (6 bases). CDR1 and CDR2 (germline): MGHRA, YSYEKL. V was trimmed by 1 base and J by 5 bases, leaving 14 bases between them. This CDR3 has 15 amino acids. The CDR3 sequence is CASSQVTGRQTEAFF. In DNA, the CDR3 is TGCGCCAGCAGCCAAGTTACAGGGCGTCAAACTGAAGCTTTCTTT.

This clone showed up just once. The J gene is TRBJ1-1, the V gene TRBV18; 7 positions match TRBD1. CDR3 length: 15 amino acids. The V and J ends lost 4 bases and 1 base, in that order; junction bases with no gene match: 6. The germline V gene has CDR1 KGHSH and CDR2 LQKENI. In DNA form, the CDR3 reads TGTGCCAGCTCACTGGGTCAGGGGGAGAACACTGAAGCTTTCTTT. It codes for CASSLGQGENTEAFF.

The chain employs TRBV28 and TRBJ1-6; 7 positions match TRBD1. The junction had 11 bases not matched to a gene; V was cut back by 4 bases and J by 14 bases. The CDR3 runs 14 residues. Germline assignment: CDR1 MDHEN and CDR2 SYDVKM. The chain's CDR3 is CASSSQGGLTALHF. The CDR3 DNA reads TGTGCCAGCAGTTCCCAGGGGGGCCTTACGGCCCTCCACTTT. Variable domain in full (rest from reference TRBV28 and TRBJ1-6): DVKVTQSSRYLVKRTGEKVFLECVQDMDHENMFWYRQDPGLGLRLIYFSYDVKMKEKGDIPEGYSVSREKKERFSLILESASTNQTSMYLCASSSQGGLTALHFGNGTRLTVT.